Shown below are 24 T cell receptor beta chains from a single sample sequenced in a study of CD8+CD57+ T cells in acquired aplastic anemia. The use of genomic DNA as template underpinned the TCR beta VDJ and CDR3 profiling. TCRdb reanalysed the reads using MiXCR and keeps one entry per CDR3 protein. The sample has about 180,000 distinct CDR3 sequences, approximately 46% seen once; the top ten hold under 3.5%. Sequenced input: sorted CD4+, CD8+, or CD8+CD57+ T cells (not recorded which) from PBMCs. These receptors were collected from a human donor in good health.

In this sample, this clonotype turned up many times. This chain joins TRBV19 and TRBJ1-5; possibly TRBD1 for D (5 bases). CDR3 length: 15 amino acids. Germline CDR1 and CDR2: LNHDA and SQIVND (reference sequence). The ends were cut back, 6 bases at V and 5 bases at J, with 17 bases in the middle. The DNA for the CDR3 is TGTGCCAGTAGACACCGGACACCCCAAGATCAGCCCCAGCATTTT. It translates to CASRHRTPQDQPQHF.

Worth noting for this clonotype: This may come from a read error, since a much larger clone is one base off. The chain employs TRBV7-8 and TRBJ2-6; 8 bases are shared with TRBD1. This CDR3 has 16 amino acids. The junction had 9 bases not matched to a gene; V was cut back by 8 bases and J by 3 bases. Germline-derived CDR1 and CDR2 are SGHVS and FQNEAQ. CDR3 DNA sequence: TGTGCCAGCCCGACAGGGGTTAACTTTGGGGCCAACGTCCTGACTTTC. Translated, it gives CASPTGVNFGANVLTF.

The V and J genes are TRBV19 and TRBJ1-2; 7 bases line up with TRBD1. The CDR3 length is 14 residues. With V trimmed by 6 bases and J by 8 bases, 12 bases remained unmatched. Germline assignment: CDR1 LNHDA and CDR2 SQIVND (reference sequence). For the CDR3, the DNA is TGTGCCAGTAGCCTAACGCAGGGGGTCGGGGGCTACACCTTC. Translation gives CASSLTQGVGGYTF.

This clonotype was seen a few times. A much larger clone lies a single base off, so this may be a read error. The V gene is TRBV6-1, the J gene TRBJ1-2, with 12 bases lining up with TRBD1. The junction had 8 bases not matched to a gene; V was cut back by 6 bases and J by 6 bases. The CDR3 extends over 15 amino acids. In germline, CDR1 is MNHNS, CDR2 SASEGT. CDR3 amino acids: CASSPGGQGAHGYTF. The DNA for the CDR3 is TGTGCCAGCAGCCCAGGGGGACAGGGGGCGCATGGCTACACCTTC.

In this sample, this clonotype turned up many times. The chain employs TRBV19 and TRBJ2-7; possibly TRBD2 for D (5 bases). The germline V and J ends were trimmed by 2 bases and 7 bases, with 15 bases remaining between them. CDR1 is LNHDA and CDR2 is SQIVND in the germline V gene (reference sequence). The CDR3 is 14 amino acids. The CDR3 protein is CASSINSGTGEQYF. The CDR3 coding sequence is TGTGCCAGTAGTATAAATTCGGGTACGGGGGAGCAGTACTTC.

This clonotype was counted at least ten times. This chain joins TRBV12-3 or TRBV12-4 and TRBJ1-1, with a possible D match to TRBD1 (6 bases). This CDR3 contains 14 residues. V was shortened by 4 bases and J by 2 bases, with 11 bases between the two germline ends. CDR3 sequence: CASSSGTTNTEAFF. The CDR3 DNA reads TGTGCCAGCAGTTCCGGGACAACCAACACTGAAGCTTTCTTT.

This clonotype was seen repeatedly, ten times or more. The J gene is TRBJ2-1, the V gene TRBV4-2; TRBD2 agrees at 13 bases. After removal of 4 bases from V and 6 bases from J, the junction contained 6 bases not matched to a gene. Per germline, CDR1 LGHNA and CDR2 YNFKEQ. This CDR3 comprises 16 residues. Here the CDR3 reads CASSPAGLAGSNEQFF. CDR3 nucleotide sequence: TGTGCCAGCAGCCCGGCGGGACTAGCGGGAAGCAATGAGCAGTTCTTC.

The chain has TRBV15 and TRBJ1-2, with D maybe TRBD1 (6 bases). Trimming removed 4 bases at V and 7 bases at J, with 25 bases between. The germline CDR1 and CDR2 sequences are LNHNV and YYDKDF (reference sequence). There are 17 residues in the CDR3. This chain's CDR3 is CATSTGGDDRHVGGYTF. In DNA form, the CDR3 reads TGTGCCACCAGCACCGGAGGGGATGACAGGCACGTCGGTGGCTACACCTTC.

This clonotype came up many times. The chain recombines TRBV7-2 with TRBJ1-5, with D unclear. Per germline, CDR1 SGHTA and CDR2 FQGNSA. This CDR3 has 15 amino acids. Deletions cut 2 bases from V and 3 bases from J, with 11 bases between. The DNA for the CDR3 is TGTGCCAGCAGCTTATCCAGCCGAAACAATCAGCCCCAGCATTTT. Its protein is CASSLSSRNNQPQHF.

In this sample, this clonotype turned up many times. The chain is built from TRBV11-1 and TRBJ2-7; D ambiguous. This CDR3 has 15 residues. Germline CDR1 reads SGHAT; CDR2 reads FQDESV (reference sequence). V was cut by 1 base and J by 2 bases, with 12 bases left in between. The CDR3 DNA reads as TGTGCCAGCAGCTTAGGAGTGGCCGCTGCCTACGAGCAGTACTTC. Amino acids: CASSLGVAAAYEQYF.

This clonotype was observed a few times. The chain joins TRBV3-1 to TRBJ2-7, with D unclear. The CDR3 is made up of 15 amino acids. The V gene lost 4 bases and the J gene lost 0 bases, with 13 bases spanning the gap. Looked up from germline, CDR1 is LGHDT and CDR2 is YNNKEL (reference sequence). The CDR3: CASSRQSAPSYEQYF. The CDR3 DNA is TGTGCCAGCAGCCGCCAGTCTGCACCCTCCTACGAGCAGTACTTC.

The rearrangement links TRBV24-1 to TRBJ2-1; 15 bases align to TRBD2. There are 18 residues in the CDR3. Germline CDR1 and CDR2: KGHDR and SFDVKD. V trimming: 5 bases; J trimming: 4 bases; junction bases outside the gene matches: 8. CDR3 amino acids: CATSAPGLAGGQYNEQFF. The CDR3 coding sequence is TGTGCCACCAGTGCTCCGGGACTAGCGGGAGGCCAATACAATGAGCAGTTCTTC.

There are many counts of this clonotype. The rearrangement uses TRBV12-3 or TRBV12-4 and TRBJ2-5; D gene uncertain. There are 11 residues in the CDR3. V lost 6 bases, J lost 5 bases, and 7 bases lay in between. DNA for the CDR3: TGTGCCAGCAGAGTAACCGAGACCCAGTACTTC. Translating it yields CASRVTETQYF.

The V gene is TRBV12-3 or TRBV12-4, the J gene TRBJ1-5; D is ambiguous. The CDR3 loop spans 15 amino acids. V lost 3 bases, J lost 0 bases, and 9 bases lay in between. The CDR3 loop reads CASSLERLSNQPQHF. The CDR3 DNA follows: TGTGCCAGCAGTTTGGAGAGGCTTAGCAATCAGCCCCAGCATTTT.

This clonotype was detected only a few times. The rearrangement uses TRBV20-1 and TRBJ2-7; D might be TRBD1 (6 bases). CDR1 and CDR2 (germline): DFQATT, SNEGSKA (reference sequence). CDR3 length: 14 residues. Trimming removed 3 bases from V and 2 bases from J, with 14 bases in between. For the CDR3, the DNA is TGCAGTGCTAGCTATTCGGGACAAGCCTACGAGCAGTACTTC. This translates into CSASYSGQAYEQYF.

The gene calls are TRBV29-1 and TRBJ2-3; 10 bases are a match to TRBD1. V lost 8 bases, J lost 3 bases, and 8 bases stayed unmatched. Germline loops: CDR1 SQVTM, CDR2 ANQGSEA. This CDR3 contains 14 residues. Here the CDR3 DNA reads TGCAGCCAACGGGACAGGGGTCCGACAGATACGCAGTATTTT. Translating it yields CSQRDRGPTDTQYF.

This clonotype was detected ten times or more. The V gene is TRBV10-1, the J gene TRBJ2-3, with D perhaps TRBD2 (6 bases). This CDR3 has 15 amino acids. From germline, CDR1 is WNHNN and CDR2 SYGVQD (reference sequence). V dropped 4 bases and J dropped 4 bases, with 15 bases sitting between them. Here the CDR3 reads CASSAVSGAPDTQYF. For the CDR3, the DNA is TGCGCCAGCAGTGCCGTTTCGGGAGCGCCAGATACGCAGTATTTT.

About this clonotype itself: A single base separates this from a much larger clone, so it may be a read error. This sequence joins TRBV7-9 and TRBJ2-1; D unclear. The germline gives CDR1 SEHNR, CDR2 FQNEAQ (reference sequence). V was clipped by 1 base and J by 5 bases, with 6 bases between them. CDR3 size: 13 residues. The CDR3 DNA sequence: TGTGCCAGCAGCTTAGAGGCCCACAATGAGCAGTTCTTC. Encoded protein: CASSLEAHNEQFF.

As for this clonotype: A much bigger clone sits one base away, suggesting this may be a read error. This chain links TRBV13 with TRBJ1-3; the D gene is possibly TRBD1 (5 bases). In germline, CDR1 is PRHDT, CDR2 FYEKMQ (reference sequence). This CDR3 comprises 18 residues. CDR3 protein: CASSLLGPGPFSGDTIYF. CDR3 coding DNA: TGTGCCAGCAGCTTACTTGGCCCGGGACCCTTCTCTGGAGACACCATATATTTT. The full variable domain, its missing parts supplied by reference TRBV13 and TRBJ1-3, is AAGVIQSPRHLIKEKRETATLKCYPIPRHDTVYWYQQGPGQDPQFLISFYEKMQSDKGSIPDRFSAQQFSDYHSELNMSSLELGDSALYFCASSLLGPGPFSGDTIYFGEGSWLTVV.

The chain combines TRBV19 with TRBJ2-7, with D hard to call. V dropped 6 bases and J dropped 3 bases, with 15 bases sitting between them. Germline assignment: CDR1 LNHDA and CDR2 SQIVND (reference sequence). The CDR3 is 14 residues long. CDR3 nucleotides: TGTGCCAGTAGCCCACGGGCGGAGTACTACGAGCAGTACTTC. Protein sequence: CASSPRAEYYEQYF.

This clonotype occurred many times. The genes are TRBV19 and TRBJ1-5; TRBD1 agrees at 7 bases. V dropped 3 bases and J dropped 0; count of bases not matched to a gene: 5. The CDR3 spans 16 residues. Germline values: CDR1 LNHDA, CDR2 SQIVND (reference sequence). This chain's CDR3 is CASSIIGQASNQPQHF. The CDR3 bases are TGTGCCAGTAGTATCATCGGACAGGCTAGCAATCAGCCCCAGCATTTT.

This chain uses TRBV6-2 or TRBV6-3 with TRBJ1-3; D not resolved. CDR1 MNHEY and CDR2 SVGEGT come from the germline V gene. The CDR3 consists of 12 residues. The germline V and J ends were trimmed by 5 bases and 4 bases, with 6 bases remaining between them. The CDR3 spells CASSILGNTIYF. The CDR3 nucleotides are TGTGCCAGCAGTATTCTCGGAAACACCATATATTTT.

The table lists this clonotype with many counts. CDR3 amino acids: CASSLYYEQYF. For the CDR3, the DNA is TGTGCCAGCAGCCTCTACTACGAGCAGTACTTC. The chain joins TRBV5-8 to TRBJ2-7; no firm D call. This CDR3 contains 11 residues. In germline, CDR1 is SGHTS, CDR2 YDEGEE. V was trimmed by 4 bases and J by 3 bases, leaving 5 bases between them.

This sequence joins TRBV12-3 or TRBV12-4 and TRBJ2-1, with 9 positions matching TRBD2. J was trimmed by 10 bases and V by 6 bases; bases with no gene match: 22. The CDR3 consists of 18 residues. In nucleotides, the CDR3 is TGTGCCAGCAGGATGGGAACCCACGGCGGAGCGGGAGGAGGGGAGCAGTTCTTC. Translated: CASRMGTHGGAGGGEQFF.